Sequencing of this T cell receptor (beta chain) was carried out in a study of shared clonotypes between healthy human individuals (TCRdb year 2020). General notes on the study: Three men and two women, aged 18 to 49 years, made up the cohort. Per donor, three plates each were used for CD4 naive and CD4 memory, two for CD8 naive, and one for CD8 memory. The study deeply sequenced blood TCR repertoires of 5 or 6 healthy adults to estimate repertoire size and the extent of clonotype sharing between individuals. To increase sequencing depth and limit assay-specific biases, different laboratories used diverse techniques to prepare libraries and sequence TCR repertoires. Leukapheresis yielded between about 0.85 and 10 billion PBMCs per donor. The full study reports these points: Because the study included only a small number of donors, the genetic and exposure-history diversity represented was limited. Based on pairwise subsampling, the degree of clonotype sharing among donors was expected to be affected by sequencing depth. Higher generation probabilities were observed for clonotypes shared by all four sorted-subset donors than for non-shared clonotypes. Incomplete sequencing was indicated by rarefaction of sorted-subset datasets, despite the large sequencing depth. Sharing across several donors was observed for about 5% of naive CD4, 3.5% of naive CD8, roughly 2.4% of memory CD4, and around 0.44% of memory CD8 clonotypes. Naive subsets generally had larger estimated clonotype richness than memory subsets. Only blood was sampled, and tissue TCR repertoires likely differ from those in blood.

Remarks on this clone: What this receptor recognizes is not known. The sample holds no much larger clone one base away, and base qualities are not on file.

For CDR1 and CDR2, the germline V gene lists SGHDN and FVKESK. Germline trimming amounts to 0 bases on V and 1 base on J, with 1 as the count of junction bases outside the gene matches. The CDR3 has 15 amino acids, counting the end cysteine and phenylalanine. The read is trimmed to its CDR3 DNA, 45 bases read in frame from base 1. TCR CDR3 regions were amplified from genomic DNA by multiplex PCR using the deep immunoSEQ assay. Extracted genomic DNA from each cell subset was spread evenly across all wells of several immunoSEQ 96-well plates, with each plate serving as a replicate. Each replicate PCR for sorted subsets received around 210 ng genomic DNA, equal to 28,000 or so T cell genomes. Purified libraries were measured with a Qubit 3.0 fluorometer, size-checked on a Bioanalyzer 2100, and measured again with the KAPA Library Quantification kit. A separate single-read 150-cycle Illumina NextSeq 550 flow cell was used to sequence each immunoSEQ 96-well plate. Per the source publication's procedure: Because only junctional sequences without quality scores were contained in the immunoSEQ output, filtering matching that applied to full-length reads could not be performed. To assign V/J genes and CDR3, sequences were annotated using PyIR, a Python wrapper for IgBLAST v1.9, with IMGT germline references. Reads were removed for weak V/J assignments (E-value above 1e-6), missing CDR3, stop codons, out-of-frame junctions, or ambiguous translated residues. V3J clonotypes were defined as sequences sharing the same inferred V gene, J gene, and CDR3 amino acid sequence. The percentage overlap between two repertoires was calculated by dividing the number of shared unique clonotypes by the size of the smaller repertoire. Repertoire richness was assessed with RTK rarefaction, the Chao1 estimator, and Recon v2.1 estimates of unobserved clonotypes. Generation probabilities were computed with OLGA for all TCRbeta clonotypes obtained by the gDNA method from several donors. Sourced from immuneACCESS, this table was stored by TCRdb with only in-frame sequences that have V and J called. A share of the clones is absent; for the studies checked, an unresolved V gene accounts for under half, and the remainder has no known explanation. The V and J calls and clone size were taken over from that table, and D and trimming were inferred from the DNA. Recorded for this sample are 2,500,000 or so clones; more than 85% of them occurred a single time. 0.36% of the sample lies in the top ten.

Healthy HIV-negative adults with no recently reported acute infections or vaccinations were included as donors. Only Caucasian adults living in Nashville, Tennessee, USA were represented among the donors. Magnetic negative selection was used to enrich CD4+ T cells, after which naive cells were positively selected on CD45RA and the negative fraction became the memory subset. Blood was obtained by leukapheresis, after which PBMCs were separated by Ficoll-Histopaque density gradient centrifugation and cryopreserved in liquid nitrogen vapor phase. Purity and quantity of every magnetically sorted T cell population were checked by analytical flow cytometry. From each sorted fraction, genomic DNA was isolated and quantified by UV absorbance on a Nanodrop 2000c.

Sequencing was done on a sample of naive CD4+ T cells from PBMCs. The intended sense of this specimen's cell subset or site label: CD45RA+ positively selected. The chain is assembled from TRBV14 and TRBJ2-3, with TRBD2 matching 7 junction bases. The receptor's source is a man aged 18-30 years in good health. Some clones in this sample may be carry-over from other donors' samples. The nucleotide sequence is TGTGCCAGCAGCCAAGAGCTAGCGGGCACAGATACGCAGTATTTT. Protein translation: CASSQELAGTDTQYF.